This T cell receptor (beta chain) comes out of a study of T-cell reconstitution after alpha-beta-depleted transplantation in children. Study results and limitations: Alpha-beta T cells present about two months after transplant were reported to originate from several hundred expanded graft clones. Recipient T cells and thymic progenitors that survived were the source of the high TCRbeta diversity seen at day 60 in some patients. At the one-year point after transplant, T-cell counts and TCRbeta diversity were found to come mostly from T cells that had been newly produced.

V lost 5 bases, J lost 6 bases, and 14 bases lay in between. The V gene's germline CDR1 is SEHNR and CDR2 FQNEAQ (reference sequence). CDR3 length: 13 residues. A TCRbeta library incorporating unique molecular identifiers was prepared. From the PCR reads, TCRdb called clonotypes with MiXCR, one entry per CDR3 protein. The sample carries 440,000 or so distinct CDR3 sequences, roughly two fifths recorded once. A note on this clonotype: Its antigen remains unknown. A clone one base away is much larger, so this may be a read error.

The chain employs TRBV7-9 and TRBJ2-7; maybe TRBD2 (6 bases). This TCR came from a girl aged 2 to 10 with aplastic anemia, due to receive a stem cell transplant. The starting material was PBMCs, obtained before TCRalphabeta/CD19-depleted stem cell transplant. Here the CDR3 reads CASSPGVTCEQYF. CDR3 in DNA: TGTGCCAGCAGCCCGGGAGTAACCTGCGAGCAGTACTTC.